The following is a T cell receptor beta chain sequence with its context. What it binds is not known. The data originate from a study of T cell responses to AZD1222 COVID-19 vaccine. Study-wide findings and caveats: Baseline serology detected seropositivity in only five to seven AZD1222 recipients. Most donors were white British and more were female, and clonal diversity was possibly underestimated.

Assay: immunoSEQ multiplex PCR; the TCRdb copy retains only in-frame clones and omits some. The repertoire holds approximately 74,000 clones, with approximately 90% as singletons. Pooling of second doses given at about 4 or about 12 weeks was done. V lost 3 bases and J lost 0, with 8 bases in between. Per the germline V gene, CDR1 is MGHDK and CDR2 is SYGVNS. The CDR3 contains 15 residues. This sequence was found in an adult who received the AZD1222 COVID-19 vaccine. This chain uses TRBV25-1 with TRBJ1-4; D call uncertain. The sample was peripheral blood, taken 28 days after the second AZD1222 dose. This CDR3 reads CASSDPVTTNEKLFF. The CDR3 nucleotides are TGTGCCAGCAGTGACCCGGTAACAACTAATGAAAAACTGTTTTTT. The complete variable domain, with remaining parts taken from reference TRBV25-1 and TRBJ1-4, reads EADIYQTPRYLVIGTGKKITLECSQTMGHDKMYWYQQDPGMELHLIHYSYGVNSTEKGDLSSESTVSRIRTEHFPLTLESARPSHTSQYLCASSDPVTTNEKLFFGSGTQLSVL.